Included here is one T cell receptor (beta chain) sequence, with context. Its antigen remains unknown. Using a FACSAria, the CD4+ and CD8+ T cells were sorted from the PBMCs. This entry is derived from a study of CD8+ T cells in alopecia areata. Overall study results and limits: Compared with mice, patients displayed less clear TCR sharing, possibly for HLA-related reasons. Scalp samples also yield sequences from resident alphabeta T cells of normal skin. Higher clonality was seen in lesional scalp than in normal scalp, especially in alopecia totalis/universalis.

Sequencing templates came from extracted RNA that was reverse transcribed into cDNA. Here immunoSEQ multiplex PCR was the method, and the copy in TCRdb shows in-frame clones only, minus some. The table has 110,000 to 150,000 clones, 62% seen once. V lost 4 bases and J lost 6; bases outside the gene matches: 7. CDR1 is SGDLS, CDR2 YYNGEE, per germline. There are 14 residues in the CDR3. J is TRBJ2-1 and V is TRBV9, with TRBD2 identical over 7 bases. The sample consisted of CD8+ T cells sorted from blood. This TCR was recovered from a human donor in good health. The DNA for the CDR3 is TGTGCCAGCAGCACGGCTAGCGGCACCAATGAGCAGTTCTTC. Translating it yields CASSTASGTNEQFF.